This T cell receptor beta chain emerged from a study of radiotherapy plus CTLA-4 blockade in lung cancer. Whole-study context: An objective response was seen in around a sixth of patients, and disease control in about 31%.

Chemo-refractory metastatic non-small-cell lung cancer patients underwent focal radiation alongside CTLA-4 blockade with ipilimumab. Study-wide points: Reported findings show early blood T cell clone dynamics, with interferon-beta, best predicted response.

Clones were read by immunoSEQ multiplex PCR, and TCRdb kept only the in-frame ones, dropping some. Counted here are 95,000 to 150,000 clones, about 90% occurring once; the ten biggest clones make up approximately 6.6%. Trimming took off 1 base at V and 1 base at J, with 11 bases between the two ends. Germline CDR1 SGHDT, CDR2 YYEEEE. CDR3 length equals 15 residues. A remark on this clone: Its specificity is unknown.

The specimen comprised peripheral blood, sampled from a patient treated with radiotherapy plus ipilimumab. The TCR originated in a human donor with non-small cell lung cancer that progressed on radiotherapy plus ipilimumab. The chain carries TRBV5-6 and TRBJ1-2, with D possibly TRBD1 on 5 matching bases. CDR3 sequence: CASSLTREYNYGYTF. The CDR3, as DNA: TGTGCCAGCAGCTTGACCAGGGAGTATAACTATGGCTACACCTTC.